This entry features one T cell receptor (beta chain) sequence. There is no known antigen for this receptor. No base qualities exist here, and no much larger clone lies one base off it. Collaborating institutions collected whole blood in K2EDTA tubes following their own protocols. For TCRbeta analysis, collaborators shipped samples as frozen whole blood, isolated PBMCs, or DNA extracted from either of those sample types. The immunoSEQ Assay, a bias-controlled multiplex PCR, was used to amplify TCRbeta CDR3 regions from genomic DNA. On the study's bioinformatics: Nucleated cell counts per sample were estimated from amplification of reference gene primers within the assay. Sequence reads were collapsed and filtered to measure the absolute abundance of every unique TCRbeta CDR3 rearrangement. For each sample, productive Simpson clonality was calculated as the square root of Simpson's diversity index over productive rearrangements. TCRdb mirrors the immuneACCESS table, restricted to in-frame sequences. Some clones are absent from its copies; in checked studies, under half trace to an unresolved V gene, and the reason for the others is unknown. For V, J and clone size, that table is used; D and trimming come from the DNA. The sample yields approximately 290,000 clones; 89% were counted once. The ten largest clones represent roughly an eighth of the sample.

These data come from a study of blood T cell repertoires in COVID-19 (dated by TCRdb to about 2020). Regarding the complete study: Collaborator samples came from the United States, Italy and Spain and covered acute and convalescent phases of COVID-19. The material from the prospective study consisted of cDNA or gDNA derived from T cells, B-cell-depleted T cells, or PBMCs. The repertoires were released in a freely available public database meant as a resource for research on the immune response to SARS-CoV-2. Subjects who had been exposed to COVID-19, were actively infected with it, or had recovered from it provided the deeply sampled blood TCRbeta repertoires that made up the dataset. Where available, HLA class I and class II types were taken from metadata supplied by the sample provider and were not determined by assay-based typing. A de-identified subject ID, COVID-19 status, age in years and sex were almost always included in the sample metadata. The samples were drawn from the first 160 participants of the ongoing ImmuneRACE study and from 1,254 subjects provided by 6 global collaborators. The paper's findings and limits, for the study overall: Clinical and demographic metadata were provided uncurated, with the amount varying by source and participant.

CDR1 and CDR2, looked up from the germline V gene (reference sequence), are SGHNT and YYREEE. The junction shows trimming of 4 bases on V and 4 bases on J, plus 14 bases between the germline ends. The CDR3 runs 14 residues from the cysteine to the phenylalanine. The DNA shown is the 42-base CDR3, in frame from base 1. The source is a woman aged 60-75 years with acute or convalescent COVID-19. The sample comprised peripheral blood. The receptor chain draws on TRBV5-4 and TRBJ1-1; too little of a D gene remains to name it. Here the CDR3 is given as CASSPSEVLTEAFF. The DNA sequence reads TGTGCCAGCAGCCCGTCAGAGGTCCTCACTGAAGCTTTCTTT.